The T cell receptor beta chain described here comes from a study of identical twins. Findings of the study overall: Memory repertoires showed no such pattern, whereas abundant cord blood beta clonotypes carried fewer insertions. Sequences that were beta out-of-frame showed weaker excess twin sharing. Models, which agreed with sharing between unrelated individuals, nonetheless underestimated the out-of-frame TCR alpha sharing seen in monozygotic twins. Conclusions came from cross-sectional statistical analysis, not from following the same donors.

This clonotype showed up just a few times. Antigen: not known. One entry per CDR3 protein, called by TCRdb with MiXCR from the 5' RACE reads. The data contain just under 550,000 distinct CDR3 sequences, roughly 15% of them seen just once; the ten biggest clones take up nearly 0.45%. V shed 4 bases and J 3 bases; nucleotides not matched to a gene: 3. The CDR3 covers 15 residues. Looked up from germline, CDR1 is DFQATT and CDR2 is SNEGSKA (reference sequence). The same data also contributed to another study, on yellow fever vaccine responses in identical twins.

Sequences were obtained from CD4+ T cells sorted from blood. The clonotype comes from a woman between 18 and 29 years old in good health. The gene calls are TRBV20-1 and TRBJ2-3, with 14 positions matching TRBD2. CDR3 loop: CSAIGTSGRTDTQYF. The CDR3 coding sequence is TGCAGTGCTATCGGGACTAGCGGGAGAACAGATACGCAGTATTTT.